These T cell receptor beta chains were read from a single sample in a study of T cells in Graves' hyperthyroidism and ophthalmopathy. MiXCR was run by TCRdb on the multiplex PCR reads, yielding one entry per CDR3 protein. The data hold about 500,000 distinct CDR3 sequences, with roughly 17% observed a single time. The source material was blood. Every receptor here comes from a woman under 30 with Graves' ophthalmopathy. Each CDR3 is given with its conserved first and last residue. The order of the fields is D gene, J gene, clone size, V gene, CDR3 protein, CDR3 DNA. The D gene is left open where the match is weak. Clone size is given for some rows only: seen once, a few or many times, or a class if the clone is expanded.

>TRBD2|TRBJ2-1|-|TRBV20-1
CSANLAGEQFF
TGCAGTGCTAACCTAGCGGGAGAGCAGTTCTTC
>TRBD1|TRBJ1-5|few|TRBV5-1
CASSLDGQGNQPQHF
TGCGCCAGCAGCTTGGACGGACAGGGCAATCAGCCCCAGCATTTT
>-|TRBJ2-7|many|TRBV7-6
CASSFGDHEQYF
TGTGCCAGCAGCTTCGGGGACCACGAGCAGTACTTC
>-|TRBJ1-5|many|TRBV20-1
CSARDQQPQPQHF
TGCAGTGCTAGAGATCAACAGCCTCAGCCCCAGCATTTT
>-|TRBJ2-7|-|TRBV20-1
CSASGLNYEQCF
TGCAGTGCCAGTGGACTAAACTACGAGCAGTGCTTC
>-|TRBJ2-1|few|TRBV27
CASSLGGEANEQFF
TGTGCCAGCAGTTTAGGGGGCGAGGCGAATGAGCAGTTCTTC
>TRBD2|TRBJ2-1|few|TRBV5-1
CASSLALIAGVGEQFF
TGCGCCAGCAGCTTGGCGCTCATTGCGGGAGTCGGTGAGCAGTTCTTC
>-|TRBJ1-3|-|TRBV12-3/TRBV12-4
CASSLVGDGNTIYF
TGTGCCAGCAGTTTAGTCGGGGATGGAAACACCATATATTTT
>TRBD2|TRBJ2-1|many|TRBV7-2
CASSISLAGGGNEQFF
TGTGCCAGCAGCATAAGTCTAGCGGGAGGGGGCAATGAGCAGTTCTTC
>-|TRBJ2-1|-|TRBV29-1
CSVDMANLNGQFF
TGCAGCGTTGATATGGCTAACCTCAATGGGCAGTTCTTC
>-|TRBJ1-2|many|TRBV5-1
CASSNEPGHYGYTF
TGCGCCAGCAGCAATGAACCAGGTCACTATGGCTACACCTTC
>TRBD1|TRBJ1-4|many|TRBV30
CAWGRTGFNEKLFF
TGTGCCTGGGGACGGACAGGTTTTAATGAAAAACTGTTTTTT